The sequence of this TCR beta chain was determined in a study of T cell responses to AZD1222 COVID-19 vaccine. Repertoires were generated with immunoSEQ multiplex PCR, while TCRdb's copy carries only in-frame clones and drops some. Of approximately 150,000 clones listed, nearly 90% are singletons. The CDR3 is 17 amino acids. V usage is TRBV21-1 and J usage is TRBJ1-1. TRBV21-1 is deemed a pseudogene. The source material was peripheral blood, sampled 28 days after the second dose of the MenACWY control vaccine. This clonotype originated in an adult who received the MenACWY meningococcal vaccine as a control. CDR3 in amino acids: CASSTRLAGGRDTEAFF. For the CDR3, the DNA is TGTGCCAGCAGCACCCGCCTTGCGGGGGGGCGGGACACTGAAGCTTTCTTT.